This TCR beta chain was profiled in a study of regulatory T cells in long-lasting Graves disease. Time point described: newly diagnosed GD, antithyroid drugs for less than 3 months. Following extraction of RNA from PBMCs, that RNA was used to make the TCR library. Study results and limitations: Persistent disease showed a preference for TRBV28, TRBJ1-2 and TRBJ2-5. Persistent patients shared more public clonotypes (about 2,900) than new patients (about 930).

This clonotype was counted ten times or more. Its target is not known. Sequencing libraries for TCR beta were prepared with iRepertoire HTBI primers and Arm-PCR of CDR3 regions. MiXCR was run by TCRdb on the multiplex PCR reads, yielding one entry per CDR3 protein. The sample lists about 210,000 distinct CDR3 sequences; 15% to 20% were seen once. V was pared by 4 bases and J by 1 base, with 17 bases between. The germline CDR1 and CDR2 sequences are SGDLS and YYNGEE. This CDR3 region has 16 residues. This sample also appeared in a second study, on T cells in Graves' hyperthyroidism and ophthalmopathy. That paper notes: HTBI primers were employed in a first-round RT-PCR of the TCR CDR3.

The chain is built from TRBV9 and TRBJ1-1; a possible D gene is TRBD1 (5 bases). The sample consisted of peripheral blood mononuclear cells (PBMCs), taken at new diagnosis, from a patient treated with antithyroid drugs. The receptor's source is a woman aged 25-40 years with Graves disease. CDR3 bases: TGTGCCAGCAGCCAAAAGCCTGGGGGAGGGAACACTGAAGCTTTCTTT. Translated, it gives CASSQKPGGGNTEAFF.